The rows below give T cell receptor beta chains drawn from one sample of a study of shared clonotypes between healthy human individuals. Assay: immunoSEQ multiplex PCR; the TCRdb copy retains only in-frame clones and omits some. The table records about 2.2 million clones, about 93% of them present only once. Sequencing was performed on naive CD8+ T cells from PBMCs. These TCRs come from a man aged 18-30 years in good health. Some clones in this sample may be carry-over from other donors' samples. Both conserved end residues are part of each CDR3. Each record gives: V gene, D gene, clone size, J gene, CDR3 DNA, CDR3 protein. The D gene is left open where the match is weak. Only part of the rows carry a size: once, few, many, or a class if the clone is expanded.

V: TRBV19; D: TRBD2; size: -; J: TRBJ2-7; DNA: TGTGCCAGTAGTGTCCGGGGGGACTTCTACTACGAGCAGTACTTC; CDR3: CASSVRGDFYYEQYF
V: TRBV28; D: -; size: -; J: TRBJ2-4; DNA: TGTGCCAGCAGCCTCCTAGGGCCGGGACCTAACAAAAACATTCAGTACTTC; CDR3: CASSLLGPGPNKNIQYF
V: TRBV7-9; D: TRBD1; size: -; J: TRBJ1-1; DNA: TGTGCCAGCAGCTTAAGTACAGGGGCAGCTGAAGCTTTCTTT; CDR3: CASSLSTGAAEAFF
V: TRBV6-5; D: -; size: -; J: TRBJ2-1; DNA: TGTGCCACGTCGACGATGGGGGATGAGCAGTTCTTC; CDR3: CATSTMGDEQFF
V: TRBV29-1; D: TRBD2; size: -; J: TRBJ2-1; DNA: TGCAGCGTTGAACTGGCGGGAGGCTCCTACAATGAGCAGTTCTTC; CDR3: CSVELAGGSYNEQFF
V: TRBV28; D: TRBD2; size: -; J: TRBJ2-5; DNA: TGTGCCAGCAACAGTCTTCCGGGAGGCCAAGAGACCCAGTACTTC; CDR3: CASNSLPGGQETQYF
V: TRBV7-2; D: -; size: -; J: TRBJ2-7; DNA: TGTGCCAGCAGCTTATCGGGCGGGCTTGGGGGGTACGAGCAGTACTTC; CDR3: CASSLSGGLGGYEQYF
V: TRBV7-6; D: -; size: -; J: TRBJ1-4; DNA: TGTGCCAGCAGCTTAGTGGCAATTAATGAAAAACTGTTTTTT; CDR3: CASSLVAINEKLFF
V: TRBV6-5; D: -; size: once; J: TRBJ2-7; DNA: TGTGCCAGCAGTTACTCCACAGGGAGGGTGTCCTACGAGCAGTACTTC; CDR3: CASSYSTGRVSYEQYF
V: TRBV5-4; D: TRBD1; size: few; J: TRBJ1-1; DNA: TGTGCCAGCAGCTGGGACAGACTTGAAGCTTTCTTT; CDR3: CASSWDRLEAFF
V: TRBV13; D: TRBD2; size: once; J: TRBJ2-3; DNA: TGTGCCAGCAGCGGGTGGGAGGGACGCACAGATACGCAGTATTTT; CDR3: CASSGWEGRTDTQYF
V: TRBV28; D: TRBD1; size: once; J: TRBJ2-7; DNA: TGTGCCAGCAGCTGGACAGGGCAAACCTACGAGCAGTACTTC; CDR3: CASSWTGQTYEQYF
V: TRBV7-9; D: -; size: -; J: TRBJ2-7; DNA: TGTGCCAGCAGCTCCCCGTCGAGCGGTTCCTACGAGCAGTACTTC; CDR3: CASSSPSSGSYEQYF
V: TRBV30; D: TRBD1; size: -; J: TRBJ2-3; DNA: TGTGCCTGGAGTAGACAGGGTCTAACAGATACGCAGTATTTT; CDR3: CAWSRQGLTDTQYF
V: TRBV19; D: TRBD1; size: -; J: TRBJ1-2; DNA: TGTGCCAGTAATAGGGGGCTCTCGGATGTCGATGGCTACACCTTC; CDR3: CASNRGLSDVDGYTF
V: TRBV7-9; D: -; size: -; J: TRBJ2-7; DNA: TGTGCCAGCAGCTTAGTGAACAATATTTACGAGCAGTACTTC; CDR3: CASSLVNNIYEQYF
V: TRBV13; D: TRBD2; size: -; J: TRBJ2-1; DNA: TGTGCCAGCAGCTTAGGAGGACTAGCGGGAGATGAGCAGTTCTTC; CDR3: CASSLGGLAGDEQFF
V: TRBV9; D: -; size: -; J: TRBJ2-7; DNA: TGTGCCAGCCAGGTCAGGGACTCCTCAGAAGACGAGCAGTACTTC; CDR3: CASQVRDSSEDEQYF
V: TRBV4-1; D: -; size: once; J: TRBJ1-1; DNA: TGCGCCAGCAGCCAAGTGGGAGGGAGCACTGAAGCTTTCTTT; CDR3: CASSQVGGSTEAFF
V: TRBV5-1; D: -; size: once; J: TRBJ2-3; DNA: TGCGCCAGCAGCTTGGCCACGGGCAGCCGCACAGATACGCAGTATTTT; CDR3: CASSLATGSRTDTQYF
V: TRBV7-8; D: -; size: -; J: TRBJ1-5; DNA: TGTGCCAGCAGCTTAGTGGACAGCCATCAGCCCCAGCATTTT; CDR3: CASSLVDSHQPQHF
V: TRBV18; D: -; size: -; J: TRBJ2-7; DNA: TGTGCCAGCTCTTCTGAGGGGTACGAGCAGTACTTC; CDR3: CASSSEGYEQYF
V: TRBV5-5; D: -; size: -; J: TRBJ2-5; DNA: TGTGCCAGCAGCTTTGAGGGGCGATCCCAAGAGACCCAGTACTTC; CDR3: CASSFEGRSQETQYF
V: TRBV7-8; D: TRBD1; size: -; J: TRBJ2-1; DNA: TGTGCCAGCAGCTCAGAACAGGGGCCTAACTACAATGAGCAGTTCTTC; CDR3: CASSSEQGPNYNEQFF
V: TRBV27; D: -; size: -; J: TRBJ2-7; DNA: TGTGCCAGCAGTTCTTCCAGGGGATCCTACGAGCAGTACTTC; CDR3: CASSSSRGSYEQYF
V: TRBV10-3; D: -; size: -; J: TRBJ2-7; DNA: TGTGCCATCAGTGTCTTCTTGGGGGGGCCCCCCTACGAGCAGTACTTC; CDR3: CAISVFLGGPPYEQYF
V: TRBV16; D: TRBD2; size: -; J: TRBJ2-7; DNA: TGTGCCAGCAGCCAATCGACTCTAGCGGGAGAAATGTTCGAGCAGTACTTC; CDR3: CASSQSTLAGEMFEQYF
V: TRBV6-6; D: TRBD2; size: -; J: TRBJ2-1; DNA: TGTGCCAGCAGTTACCGGGGACTAGCGGGAGGTGACGAGCAGTTCTTC; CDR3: CASSYRGLAGGDEQFF